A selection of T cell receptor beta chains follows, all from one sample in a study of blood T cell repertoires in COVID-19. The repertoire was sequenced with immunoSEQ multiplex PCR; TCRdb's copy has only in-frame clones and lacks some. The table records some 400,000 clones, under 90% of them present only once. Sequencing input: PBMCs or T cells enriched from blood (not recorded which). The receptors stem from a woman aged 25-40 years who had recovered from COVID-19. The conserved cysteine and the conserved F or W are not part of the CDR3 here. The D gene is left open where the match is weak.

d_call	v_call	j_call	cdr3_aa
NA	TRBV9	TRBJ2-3	ASSVQGGTSWTDTQY
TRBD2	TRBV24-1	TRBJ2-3	ATSDPDLLAGRDTQY
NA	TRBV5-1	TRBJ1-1	ASSQGDPGTEAF
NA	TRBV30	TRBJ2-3	AWSDPPKLTQY
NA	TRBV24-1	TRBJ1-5	ATSTGTRHQPQH
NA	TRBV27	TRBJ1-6	ASSLGGINSPLH
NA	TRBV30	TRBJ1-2	AWSRQSNYGYT
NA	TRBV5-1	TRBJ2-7	ASSLAGLHEQY
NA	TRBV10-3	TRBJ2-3	AISETSLPPDTQY
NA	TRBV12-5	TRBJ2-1	ASGNRDTGYNEQF
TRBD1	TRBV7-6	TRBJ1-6	ASSSGTGGFDNSPLH
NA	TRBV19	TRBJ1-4	ASSIDDGENEKLF
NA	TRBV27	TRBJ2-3	ASSLSQVGGAPADTQY
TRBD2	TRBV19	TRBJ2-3	ASSLIAGRTDTQY
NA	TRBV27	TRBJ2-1	ASRPGWMSYNEQF
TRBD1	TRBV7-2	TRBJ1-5	ASSIRQGAPQH
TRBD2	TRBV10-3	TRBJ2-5	AISDVPQRGAGAQY
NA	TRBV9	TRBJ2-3	ASSLPGSGTDTQY
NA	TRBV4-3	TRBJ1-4	ASSQGVGGEYEKLF
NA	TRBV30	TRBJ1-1	AWNRGPTEAF
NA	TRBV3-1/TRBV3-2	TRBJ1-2	ASSQFKGDYGYT
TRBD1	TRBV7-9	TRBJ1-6	ASSPDRGNSPLH